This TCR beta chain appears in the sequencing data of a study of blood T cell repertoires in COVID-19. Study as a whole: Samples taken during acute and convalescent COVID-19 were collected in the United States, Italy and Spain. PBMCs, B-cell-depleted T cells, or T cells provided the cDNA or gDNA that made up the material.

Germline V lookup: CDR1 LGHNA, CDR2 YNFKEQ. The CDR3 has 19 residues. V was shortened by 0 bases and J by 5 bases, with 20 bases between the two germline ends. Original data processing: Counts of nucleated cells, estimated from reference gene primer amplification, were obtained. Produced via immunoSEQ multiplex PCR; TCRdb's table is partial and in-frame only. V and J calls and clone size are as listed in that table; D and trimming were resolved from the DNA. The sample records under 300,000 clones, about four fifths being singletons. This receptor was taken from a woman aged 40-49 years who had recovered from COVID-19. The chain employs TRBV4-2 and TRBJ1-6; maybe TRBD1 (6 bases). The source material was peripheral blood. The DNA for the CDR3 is TGTGCCAGCAGCCAAGAGAGACAGGACGTAGCCTCTAATAATTCACCCCTCCACTTT. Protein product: CASSQERQDVASNNSPLHF.